Sequencing of this TCR beta chain was carried out in a study of cytomegalovirus exposure and HLA in healthy donors. Study-wide findings and caveats: Using the classifier, cytomegalovirus status was reportedly diagnosed with high specificity and sensitivity. Generally TCR sequences proved uncommon, though certain public TCRs appeared in numerous donors.

The CDR3 spans 13 residues. V was clipped by 6 bases and J by 7 bases; unmatched bases: 9. CDR1 is GTSNPN and CDR2 is SVGIG in the germline V gene (reference sequence). Points on this clone: The target antigen is unknown.

Using immunoSEQ multiplex PCR, the repertoire was profiled, and TCRdb retains in-frame clones only, with some absent. The sample gives about 150,000 clones, 87% of which show up once; less than 5.5% is in the top ten. The receptor's source is a man aged 18-30 years in good health and CMV-seropositive. The sample comprised PBMCs. V is TRBV30 and J is TRBJ2-1; 7 nucleotides align to TRBD1. CDR3 bases: TGTGCCTGCTCGACAGGGATGTTGAATGAGCAGTTCTTC. Its protein is CACSTGMLNEQFF. The whole variable domain, filled in from reference TRBV30 and TRBJ2-1, reads SQTIHQWPATLVQPVGSPLSLECTVEGTSNPNLYWYRQAAGRGLQLLFYSVGIGQISSEVPQNLSASRPQDRQFILSSKKLLLSDSGFYLCACSTGMLNEQFFGPGTRLTVL.